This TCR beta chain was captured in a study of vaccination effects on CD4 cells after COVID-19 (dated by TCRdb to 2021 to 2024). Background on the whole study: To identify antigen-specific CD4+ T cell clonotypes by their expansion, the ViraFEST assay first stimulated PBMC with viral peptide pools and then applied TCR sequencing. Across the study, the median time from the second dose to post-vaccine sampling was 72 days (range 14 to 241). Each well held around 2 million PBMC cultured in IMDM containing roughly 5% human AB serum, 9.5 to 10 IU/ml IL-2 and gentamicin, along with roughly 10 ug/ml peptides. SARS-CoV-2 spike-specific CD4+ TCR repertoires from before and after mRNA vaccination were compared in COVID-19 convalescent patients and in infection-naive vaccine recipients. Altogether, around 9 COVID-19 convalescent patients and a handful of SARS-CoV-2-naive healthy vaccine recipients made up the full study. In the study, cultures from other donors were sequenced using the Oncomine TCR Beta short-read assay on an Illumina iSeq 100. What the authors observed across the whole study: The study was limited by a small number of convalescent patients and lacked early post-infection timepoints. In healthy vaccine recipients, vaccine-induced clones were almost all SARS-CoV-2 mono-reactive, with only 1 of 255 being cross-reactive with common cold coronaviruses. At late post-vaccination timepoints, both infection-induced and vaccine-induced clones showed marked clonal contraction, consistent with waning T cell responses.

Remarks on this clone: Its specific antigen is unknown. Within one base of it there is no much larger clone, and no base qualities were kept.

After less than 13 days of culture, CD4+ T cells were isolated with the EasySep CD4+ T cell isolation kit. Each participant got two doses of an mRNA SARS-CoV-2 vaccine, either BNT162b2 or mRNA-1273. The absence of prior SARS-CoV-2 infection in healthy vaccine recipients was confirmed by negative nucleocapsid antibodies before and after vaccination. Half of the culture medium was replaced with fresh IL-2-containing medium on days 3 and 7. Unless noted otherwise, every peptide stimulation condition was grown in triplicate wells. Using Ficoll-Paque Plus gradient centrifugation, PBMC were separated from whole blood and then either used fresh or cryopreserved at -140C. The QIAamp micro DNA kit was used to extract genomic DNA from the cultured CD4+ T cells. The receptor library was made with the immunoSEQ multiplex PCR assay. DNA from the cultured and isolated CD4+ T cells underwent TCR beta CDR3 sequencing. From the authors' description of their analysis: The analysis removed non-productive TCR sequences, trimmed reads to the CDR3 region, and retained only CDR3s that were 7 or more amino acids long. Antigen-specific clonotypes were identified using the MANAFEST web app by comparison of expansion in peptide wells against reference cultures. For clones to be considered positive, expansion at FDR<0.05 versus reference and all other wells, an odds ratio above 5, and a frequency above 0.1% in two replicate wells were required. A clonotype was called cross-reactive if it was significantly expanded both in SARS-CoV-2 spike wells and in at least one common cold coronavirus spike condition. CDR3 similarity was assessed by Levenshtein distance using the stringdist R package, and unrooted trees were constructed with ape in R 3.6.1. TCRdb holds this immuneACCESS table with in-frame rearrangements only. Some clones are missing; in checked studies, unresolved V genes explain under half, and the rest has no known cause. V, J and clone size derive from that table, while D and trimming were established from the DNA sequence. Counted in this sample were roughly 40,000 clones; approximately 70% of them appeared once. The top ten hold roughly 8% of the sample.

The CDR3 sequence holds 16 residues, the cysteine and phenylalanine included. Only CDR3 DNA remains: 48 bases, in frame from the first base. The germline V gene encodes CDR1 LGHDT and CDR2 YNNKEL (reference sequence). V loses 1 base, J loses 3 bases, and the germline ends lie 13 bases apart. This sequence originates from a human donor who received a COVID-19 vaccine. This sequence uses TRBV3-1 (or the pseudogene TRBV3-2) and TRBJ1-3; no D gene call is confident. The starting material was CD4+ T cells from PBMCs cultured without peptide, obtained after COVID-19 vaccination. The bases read TGTGCCAGCAGCCAAGTCTCAGGATTTTATGGAAACACCATATATTTT. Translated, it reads CASSQVSGFYGNTIYF.